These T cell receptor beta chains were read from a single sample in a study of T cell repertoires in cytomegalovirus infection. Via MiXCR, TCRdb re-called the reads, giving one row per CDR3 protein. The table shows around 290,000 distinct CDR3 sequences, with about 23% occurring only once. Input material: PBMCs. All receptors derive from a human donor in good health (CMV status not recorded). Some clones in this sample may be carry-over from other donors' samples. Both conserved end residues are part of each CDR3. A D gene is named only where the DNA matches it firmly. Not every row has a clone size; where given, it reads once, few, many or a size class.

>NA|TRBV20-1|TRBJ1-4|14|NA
CSARGPGIGEKLFF
TGCAGTGCTAGAGGGCCGGGGATAGGTGAAAAACTGTTTTTT
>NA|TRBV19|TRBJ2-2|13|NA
CASSPFPRGELFF
TGTGCCAGTAGTCCTTTTCCTCGGGGGGAGCTGTTTTTT
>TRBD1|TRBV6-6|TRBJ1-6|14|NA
CASSYGQGGSPLHF
TGTGCCAGCAGTTATGGACAGGGGGGTTCACCCCTCCACTTT
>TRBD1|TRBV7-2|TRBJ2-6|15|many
CASSPGGSGANVLTF
TGTGCCAGCAGCCCAGGGGGCTCTGGGGCCAACGTCCTGACTTTC
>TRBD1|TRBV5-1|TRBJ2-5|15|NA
CASRELGTGQETQYF
TGCGCCAGCCGTGAACTCGGGACAGGGCAAGAGACCCAGTACTTC
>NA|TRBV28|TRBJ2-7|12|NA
CASSPARGLQYF
TGTGCCAGCAGTCCCGCCCGGGGGCTCCAGTACTTC
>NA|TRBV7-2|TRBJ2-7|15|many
CASSFTGGPSYEQYF
TGTGCCAGCAGCTTCACCGGCGGTCCATCCTACGAGCAGTACTTC
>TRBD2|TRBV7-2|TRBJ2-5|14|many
CASTRGTSQETQYF
TGTGCCAGCACCCGAGGGACTAGCCAAGAGACCCAGTACTTC
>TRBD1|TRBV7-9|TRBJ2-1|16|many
CASSRRPGQSDNEQFF
TGTGCCAGCAGCCGAAGACCGGGACAGAGCGACAATGAGCAGTTCTTC
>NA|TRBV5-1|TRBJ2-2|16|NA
CASSLEPEPNTGELIF
TGCGCCAGCAGCTTGGAACCGGAACCGAACACCGGGGAGCTGATTTTT
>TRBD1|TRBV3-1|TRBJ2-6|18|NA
CASSQVGQGIFGANVLTF
TGTGCCAGCAGCCAAGTAGGACAGGGAATCTTTGGGGCCAACGTCCTGACTTTC
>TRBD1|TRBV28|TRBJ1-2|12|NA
CASSLRQGFYTF
TGTGCCAGCAGTTTACGACAGGGATTCTACACCTTC
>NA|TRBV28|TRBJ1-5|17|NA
CASSTPIGHSSNQPQHF
TGTGCCAGCAGCACCCCCATTGGACACAGTAGCAATCAGCCCCAGCATTTT
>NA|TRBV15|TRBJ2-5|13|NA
CATLQGSEETQYF
TGTGCCACTTTACAGGGCTCGGAAGAGACCCAGTACTTC
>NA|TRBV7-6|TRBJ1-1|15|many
CASSFLQTGDTEAFF
TGTGCCAGCAGCTTTCTCCAAACGGGGGACACTGAAGCTTTCTTT
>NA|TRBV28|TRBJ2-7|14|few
CASSLRAGPYEQYF
TGTGCCAGCAGTTTACGGGCAGGCCCCTACGAGCAGTACTTC
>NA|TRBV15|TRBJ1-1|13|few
CATSRGKNTEAFF
TGTGCCACCAGCAGAGGGAAGAACACTGAAGCTTTCTTT
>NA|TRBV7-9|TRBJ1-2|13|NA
CASSGGSGYGYTF
TGTGCCAGCAGCGGGGGCAGTGGCTATGGCTACACCTTC
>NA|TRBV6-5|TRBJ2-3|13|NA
CASRGTSTDTQYF
TGTGCCAGCCGCGGCACAAGCACAGATACGCAGTATTTT
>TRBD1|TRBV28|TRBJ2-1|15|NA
CASNPGDRGLNEQFF
TGTGCCAGCAACCCGGGGGACAGGGGTCTGAATGAGCAGTTCTTC
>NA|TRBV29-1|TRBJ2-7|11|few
CSVGPVYEQYF
TGCAGCGTGGGGCCCGTGTACGAGCAGTACTTC
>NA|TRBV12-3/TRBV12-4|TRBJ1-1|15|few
CASSLRDLPGTEAFF
TGTGCCAGCAGTTTAAGGGACCTACCCGGGACTGAAGCTTTCTTT
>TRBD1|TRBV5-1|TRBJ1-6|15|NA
CASSFGQVNNSPLHF
TGCGCCAGCAGCTTTGGACAGGTCAATAATTCACCCCTCCACTTT
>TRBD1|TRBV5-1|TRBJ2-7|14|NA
CASSLEQGTYEQYF
TGCGCCAGCAGCTTGGAACAGGGGACCTACGAGCAGTACTTC
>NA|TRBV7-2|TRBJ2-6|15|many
CASSLRSSGANVLTF
TGTGCCAGCAGTCTCAGGTCCTCTGGGGCCAACGTCCTGACTTTC
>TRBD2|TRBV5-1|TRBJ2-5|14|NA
CASSLLAGDETQYF
TGCGCCAGCAGCTTGCTAGCGGGAGATGAGACCCAGTACTTC
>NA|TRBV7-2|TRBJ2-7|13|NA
CASSLIQGHEQYF
TGTGCCAGCAGCCTAATTCAGGGCCACGAGCAGTACTTC
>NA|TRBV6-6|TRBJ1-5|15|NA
CASSYTRGGNQPQHF
TGTGCCAGCAGTTACACTCGGGGGGGAAATCAGCCCCAGCATTTT
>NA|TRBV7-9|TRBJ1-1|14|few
CASSSPPGNTEAFF
TGTGCCAGCAGCTCCCCTCCGGGGAACACTGAAGCTTTCTTT
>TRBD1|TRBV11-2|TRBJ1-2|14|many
CASNTGQGISGYTF
TGTGCCAGCAATACGGGACAGGGGATCTCTGGCTACACCTTC
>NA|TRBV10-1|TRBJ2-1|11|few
CASSEFREQFF
TGCGCCAGCAGTGAGTTTAGAGAGCAGTTCTTC
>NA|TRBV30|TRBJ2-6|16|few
CAWNKPGSPGANVLTF
TGTGCCTGGAATAAACCGGGATCTCCTGGGGCCAACGTCCTGACTTTC
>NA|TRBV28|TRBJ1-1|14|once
CASSATLMNTEAFF
TGTGCCAGCAGTGCGACATTGATGAACACTGAAGCTTTCTTT
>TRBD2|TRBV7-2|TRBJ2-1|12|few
CASRTSSHEQFF
TGTGCCAGCAGGACTAGCTCCCATGAGCAGTTCTTC
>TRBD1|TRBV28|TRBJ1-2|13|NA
CASTPTGDYGYTF
TGTGCCAGCACCCCGACAGGGGACTATGGCTACACCTTC
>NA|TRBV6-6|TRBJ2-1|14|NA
CASSYSPLIPSQFF
TGTGCCAGCAGTTACTCGCCGTTAATACCGTCGCAGTTCTTC
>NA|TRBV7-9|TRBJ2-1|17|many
CASSSGLTALSYNEQFF
TGTGCCAGCAGCTCTGGCCTTACTGCGCTTTCCTACAATGAGCAGTTCTTC
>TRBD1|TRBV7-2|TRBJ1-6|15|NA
CASSYMTGGNSPLHF
TGTGCCAGCAGCTATATGACAGGGGGCAATTCACCCCTCCACTTT
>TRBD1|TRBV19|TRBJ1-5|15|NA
CASRPGQGGNQPQHF
TGTGCCAGTAGGCCGGGACAGGGAGGCAATCAGCCCCAGCATTTT
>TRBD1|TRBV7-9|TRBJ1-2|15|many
CASRFSGQGGYGYTF
TGTGCCAGCAGATTCTCCGGACAGGGAGGCTATGGCTACACCTTC
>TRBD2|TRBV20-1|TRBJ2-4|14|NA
CSAPTSGSGDIQYF
TGCAGTGCTCCGACTAGCGGGAGTGGAGACATTCAGTACTTC
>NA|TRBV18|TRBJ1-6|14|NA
CASSLGGENSPLHF
TGTGCCAGCTCACTTGGAGGGGAGAATTCACCCCTCCACTTT
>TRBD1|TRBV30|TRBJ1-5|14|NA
CAWSTGTGGQPQHF
TGTGCCTGGAGTACCGGGACAGGGGGTCAGCCCCAGCATTTT
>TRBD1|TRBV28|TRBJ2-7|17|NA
CASNLPGTGGLIYEQYF
TGTGCCAGCAACCTTCCCGGGACAGGGGGCTTGATTTACGAGCAGTACTTC
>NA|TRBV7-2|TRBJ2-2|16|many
CASSQVGGLNTGELFF
TGTGCCAGCAGCCAAGTAGGGGGATTAAACACCGGGGAGCTGTTTTTT
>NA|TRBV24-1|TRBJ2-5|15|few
CATSDPGGGGETQYF
TGTGCCACCAGTGATCCCGGAGGGGGCGGGGAGACCCAGTACTTC
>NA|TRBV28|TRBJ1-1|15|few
CASTLGGAMNTEAFF
TGTGCCAGCACCCTAGGGGGGGCAATGAACACTGAAGCTTTCTTT
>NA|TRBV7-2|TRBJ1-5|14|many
CASSLGGTNQPQHF
TGTGCCAGCAGCTTAGGCGGGACGAACCAGCCCCAGCATTTT
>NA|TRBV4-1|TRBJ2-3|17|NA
CASSPRSGGSSTDTQYF
TGCGCCAGCAGCCCCCGCTCTGGGGGTTCAAGCACAGATACGCAGTATTTT
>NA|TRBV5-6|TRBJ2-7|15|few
CASSGGTGLSYEQYF
TGTGCCAGCAGCGGCGGGACGGGTCTCTCCTACGAGCAGTACTTC
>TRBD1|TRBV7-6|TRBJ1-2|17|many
CASSLETGPTGINGYTF
TGTGCCAGCAGCTTAGAGACGGGACCGACAGGGATCAACGGCTACACCTTC
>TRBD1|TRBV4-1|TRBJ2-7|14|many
CASSPVLRGQEQYF
TGCGCCAGCAGCCCGGTCCTTAGGGGGCAGGAGCAGTACTTC